These 21 T cell receptor beta chains share one sample of origin, sequenced in a study of T cell responses to AZD1222 COVID-19 vaccine (dated by TCRdb to the early 2020s). The time point label corresponds to: about 28 days (+/-7) after the second vaccine dose. The meaning of the sample's treatment or condition label: meningococcal conjugate vaccine given as trial control. Libraries were prepared through the immunoSEQ multiplex PCR assay. Here the immuneACCESS table is served through TCRdb, limited to in-frame sequences with V and J called. Missing clones are a known gap in these copies; in checked studies unresolved V genes cover under half, and the rest lacks a known reason. The sample profile shows more than 95,000 clones; roughly nine tenths of them were found once. Jointly, the top ten make up more than 2.5% of the sample. Sequenced material: peripheral blood, taken 28 days after the second dose of the MenACWY control vaccine. Receptors were obtained from an adult who received the MenACWY meningococcal vaccine as a control.

The rearrangement joins TRBV4-2 to TRBJ2-5; D is uncertain. Germline CDR1 is LGHNA and CDR2 is YNFKEQ. The germline V and J ends were trimmed by 0 bases and 5 bases, with 13 bases remaining between them. The CDR3 length is 15 residues. DNA for the CDR3: TGTGCCAGCAGCCAAGAAATTCTAGATCAGGAGACCCAGTACTTC. This sequence encodes CASSQEILDQETQYF.

The CDR3 reads CAWSKGTATDTQYF. CDR3 nucleotides: TGTGCCTGGAGTAAGGGGACAGCCACAGATACGCAGTATTTT. The chain is built from TRBV30 and TRBJ2-3, with 7 bases lining up with TRBD1. V was clipped by 2 bases and J by 2 bases; unmatched bases: 4. This CDR3 has 14 residues. From germline, CDR1 is GTSNPN and CDR2 SVGIG (reference sequence).

The V and J genes are TRBV3-1 (or the pseudogene TRBV3-2) and TRBJ2-1; D gene unclear. Germline CDR1 and CDR2: LGHDT and YNNKEL (reference sequence). There are 14 residues in the CDR3. V was shortened by 1 base and J by 5 bases, with 9 bases between the two germline ends. CDR3 DNA sequence: TGTGCCAGCAGCCAAGGACCAAACAACAATGAGCAGTTCTTC. Translating it yields CASSQGPNNNEQFF.

Only one count was recorded for this clone. V gene TRBV10-3 combines with J gene TRBJ1-2; 8 nucleotides match TRBD1. The germline V gene encodes CDR1 ENHRY and CDR2 SYGVKD. V trimming: 6 bases; J trimming: 3 bases; junction bases outside the gene matches: 3. The length of the CDR3 is 13 residues. The CDR3 DNA is TGTGCCATCAGGACAGGGGAGGACTATGGCTACACCTTC. It specifies CAIRTGEDYGYTF.

V and J are TRBV3-1 (or the pseudogene TRBV3-2) and TRBJ1-2, with D unresolved. This CDR3 contains 18 residues. The germline V and J ends were trimmed by 3 bases and 4 bases, with 24 bases remaining between them. CDR1 is LGHDT and CDR2 is YNNKEL in the germline V gene (reference sequence). Here the CDR3 reads CASSHRSNDLHRSYGYTF. DNA of the CDR3: TGTGCCAGCAGCCACCGATCAAACGACCTTCATCGATCCTATGGCTACACCTTC.

The chain couples TRBV4-3 to TRBJ2-7; 8 bases match TRBD1. V lost 3 bases and J lost 5; bases outside the gene matches: 6. The CDR3 totals 14 residues. The germline V gene has CDR1 LGHNA and CDR2 YSLEER. CDR3 nucleotides: TGCGCCAGCAGCCAGTCCGGGACAGGAAACGAGCAGTACTTC. This codes for CASSQSGTGNEQYF.

This clone was observed a single time. V and J are TRBV19 and TRBJ1-2; a weak D match, TRBD1 (5 bases). In germline, CDR1 is LNHDA, CDR2 SQIVND (reference sequence). The CDR3 is 14 amino acids. The V end was cut by 3 bases, the J end by 7 bases, with 15 bases between. CDR3 region: CASSIQGGVGGYTF. CDR3 nucleotides: TGTGCCAGTAGTATTCAGGGAGGGGTCGGTGGCTACACCTTC.

The chain has TRBV6-2 or TRBV6-3 and TRBJ1-5; the D gene is possibly TRBD1 (6 bases). The germline V gene encodes CDR1 MNHEY and CDR2 SVGEGT. Deletions cut 6 bases from V and 7 bases from J, with 25 bases between. The CDR3 is 17 amino acids. The CDR3 region is CASSPPPRGDRGQPQHF. CDR3 DNA sequence: TGTGCCAGCAGCCCTCCACCGAGGGGGGATAGGGGACAGCCCCAGCATTTT.

The gene calls are TRBV5-8 and TRBJ2-7; TRBD1 agrees at 9 bases. This CDR3 region has 14 residues. The V segment lost 4 bases and the J segment 4 bases; nucleotides outside the gene matches: 6. Germline CDR1 is SGHTS and CDR2 is YDEGEE. The CDR3 bases are TGTGCCAGCAGCCGGGGACAGGGCAATTACGAGCAGTACTTC. Translating gives CASSRGQGNYEQYF.

The rearrangement joins TRBV7-9 to TRBJ1-2, with 8 bases fitting TRBD1. The V and J ends lost 11 bases and 4 bases, in that order; junction bases with no gene match: 9. This CDR3 has 13 residues. From germline, CDR1 is SEHNR and CDR2 FQNEAQ (reference sequence). The CDR3 DNA follows: TGTGCCTTCCCTAGTGACAGGGGCTATGGCTACACCTTC. Protein product: CAFPSDRGYGYTF.

The rearrangement joins TRBV19 to TRBJ2-2; D is perhaps TRBD1 (5 bases). Germline CDR1 LNHDA, CDR2 SQIVND (reference sequence). V gave up 6 bases and J gave up 5 bases, with 22 bases separating them. The CDR3 sequence is 17 residues long. This CDR3 reads CASSRVGPGPRTGELFF. The CDR3 region has the DNA TGTGCCAGTAGCCGGGTGGGGCCAGGGCCACGGACCGGGGAGCTGTTTTTT.

Note on this clone: This same CDR3 is encoded by further DNA sequences in the sample. The V call is TRBV18, the J call TRBJ1-2; TRBD1 is a possible D gene (6 bases). Germline V gene data show CDR1 as KGHSH and CDR2 as LQKENI. This CDR3 region has 12 residues. The germline V and J ends were trimmed by 0 bases and 8 bases, with 7 bases remaining between them. The DNA for the CDR3 is TGTGCCAGCTCACCACCTCAGGGGGGCTACACCTTC. This codes for CASSPPQGGYTF.

The genes are TRBV12-3 or TRBV12-4 and TRBJ2-7, with D uncertain. This CDR3 has 12 residues. V lost 3 bases and J lost 3, with 6 bases in between. This CDR3 is CASSFALYEQYF. The CDR3 DNA follows: TGTGCCAGCAGTTTTGCCCTCTACGAGCAGTACTTC.

This clone was recorded once. V is TRBV28 and J is TRBJ2-1; D not certain. Germline V gene sequence: CDR1 MDHEN, CDR2 SYDVKM. V was shortened by 2 bases and J by 10 bases, with 15 bases between the two germline ends. This CDR3 comprises 14 residues. In DNA form, the CDR3 reads TGTGCCAGCAGTTTAAGGACGCGACGCAAGGAGCAGTTCTTC. Its protein product is CASSLRTRRKEQFF.

V is TRBV18 and J is TRBJ2-7, with 7 positions matching TRBD1. V lost 6 bases to trimming and J lost 6 bases; unmatched junction nucleotides: 5. CDR3 length equals 12 residues. Germline V lookup: CDR1 KGHSH, CDR2 LQKENI. In DNA, the CDR3 is TGTGCCAGCTCGACAGGGCAAGGCGAGCAGTACTTC. Translated, it gives CASSTGQGEQYF.

The chain uses TRBV7-2 and TRBJ2-5; possible D gene TRBD1, 5 bases. The germline gives CDR1 SGHTA, CDR2 FQGNSA. Trimming shortened V by 4 bases and J by 5 bases, and 11 bases separated the two germline ends. This CDR3 region has 13 residues. CDR3 DNA sequence: TGTGCCAGCAGCTCCAGGGCGGCGGAGACCCAGTACTTC. Its protein is CASSSRAAETQYF.

This chain joins TRBV7-9 and TRBJ2-7; 8 nucleotides match TRBD1. The V and J ends lost 4 bases and 4 bases, in that order; junction bases with no gene match: 12. Germline CDR1 and CDR2: SEHNR and FQNEAQ (reference sequence). The CDR3 is made up of 16 amino acids. CDR3 bases: TGTGCCAGCAGCTCCGGGACAGGCCGGGACCCTTACGAGCAGTACTTC. This encodes CASSSGTGRDPYEQYF.

The gene calls are TRBV28 and TRBJ1-6; TRBD1 agrees at 8 bases. In germline, CDR1 is MDHEN, CDR2 SYDVKM. This CDR3 spans 15 amino acids. Losses at the gene ends were 5 bases for V and 6 bases for J; bases not matched to a gene: 6. Here the CDR3 DNA reads TGTGCCAGCAGTGGCGAGGGACAGGTTAATTCACCCCTCCACTTT. It encodes CASSGEGQVNSPLHF.

About this clone itself: The same CDR3 is also encoded by other DNA sequences in this sample. The chain recombines TRBV18 with TRBJ1-2; 9 nucleotides agree with TRBD1. Germline trimming cut 3 bases from V and 2 bases from J; bases unmatched to any gene: 7. CDR1 is KGHSH and CDR2 is LQKENI in the germline V gene. The CDR3 is 16 residues long. The CDR3, as DNA: TGTGCCAGCTCACCTTTACAGGGGGCGGAAAACTATGGCTACACCTTC. It is translated as CASSPLQGAENYGYTF.

This chain links TRBV12-3 or TRBV12-4 with TRBJ2-7; no reliable D call. This CDR3 region has 11 residues. The V and J ends lost 6 bases and 4 bases respectively, with 7 bases between them. For the CDR3, the DNA is TGTGCCAGCAGAGGACCTTACGAGCAGTACTTC. It translates to CASRGPYEQYF.

This clone was recorded only once. The chain has TRBV7-2 and TRBJ1-6; TRBD1 is a possible D gene (5 bases). Trimming took off 3 bases at V and 10 bases at J, with 28 bases between the two ends. Germline V gene lookup returns CDR1 SGHTA and CDR2 FQGNSA. CDR3 length equals 19 residues. In DNA, the CDR3 is TGTGCCAGCAGCTTTAGTACGGGGGGTGGGCGGAGGAGACAATCACCCCTCCACTTT. Protein sequence: CASSFSTGGGRRRQSPLHF.